This TCR beta chain was captured by sequencing in a study of cytomegalovirus exposure and HLA in healthy donors. This clone came up once. Clones were sequenced by immunoSEQ multiplex PCR, and TCRdb holds only the in-frame ones, with some missing. The sample holds approximately 150,000 clones, roughly 90% seen once. CDR1 LNHDA and CDR2 SQIVND come from the germline V gene (reference sequence). V lost 1 base and J lost 1, with 14 bases in between. This CDR3 has 16 amino acids. The origin of this receptor is a man between 18 and 35 years old in good health and CMV-seropositive. The chain employs TRBV19 and TRBJ2-7; maybe TRBD2 (6 bases). Sequenced sample: PBMCs. The CDR3 loop is CASSIGGGTGSYEQYF. CDR3 nucleotides: TGTGCCAGTAGTATAGGAGGCGGGACTGGATCCTACGAGCAGTACTTC.